This section outlines one TCR beta chain sequence together with its context. Assay: immunoSEQ multiplex PCR; the TCRdb copy retains only in-frame clones and omits some. The profile shows about 160,000 clones, over 75% of them singletons. Germline values: CDR1 SGHRS, CDR2 YFSETQ. V shed 2 bases and J shed 7 bases, with 9 bases lying between them. This CDR3 is built from 12 residues. The sample comes from a study of blood T cell repertoires in COVID-19. Study details: Whether acute or convalescent, the COVID-19 samples came from the United States, Italy and Spain.

Seattle participants joined during active infection and were tracked over time. The V gene is TRBV5-1, the J gene TRBJ1-1; the D gene is possibly TRBD1 (5 bases). The material sequenced was peripheral blood. The TCR originated in a man older than 75 with COVID-19, enrolled during active disease. CDR3 loop: CASSFLGREAFF. The CDR3 DNA is TGCGCCAGCAGCTTCTTGGGGCGTGAAGCTTTCTTT.